This T cell receptor (beta chain) was found in a study of cytomegalovirus exposure and HLA in healthy donors. Findings and caveats of the study: In a later analysis, common viral pathogens appeared linked to several of the most significant clusters. Certain sequence variants were highly shared and formed a cluster, and this cluster was likely a sequencing artifact.

Points on this clone: Its antigen is currently unknown.

PCR employed 60 Vbeta and 13 Jbeta primers. The protocol was immunoSEQ multiplex PCR, while the TCRdb copy is restricted to in-frame clones and leaves out a portion. The sample has under 200,000 clones, 80% to 90% seen once. Germline V gives CDR1 MNHNS, CDR2 SASEGT. The V end lost 2 bases, the J end lost 8 bases, and 9 bases lay between the germline ends. CDR3 length equals 12 residues. The receptor was derived from a young man in good health and CMV-seropositive. V is TRBV6-1 and J is TRBJ1-2; D not resolved. Input material: PBMCs. DNA of the CDR3: TGTGCCAGCAGTGAATTAGCGGGGGGCTACACCTTC. It is translated as CASSELAGGYTF.